This TCR beta chain was sequenced in a study of cytomegalovirus exposure and HLA in healthy donors (TCRdb year 2017). At the level of the whole study: In an earlier analysis of under 600 of the donors, 250 to 350 Gb of sequence data and 100 million or so unique TCR beta sequences from about 179 million T cells were reported. An early release covering roughly 640 HLA-typed donors comprised about 310 gigabases of sequencing data and approximately 80 million unique TCR sequences. Among the roughly 390 genotyped donors, around 81% belonged to the genetic ancestry cluster associated with self-reported Caucasian donors. The study aimed to test whether cataloging public T cell receptors could reveal signatures of past pathogen exposure. Using immunosequencing, the study profiled T cell repertoires from fewer than 700 subjects and related those repertoires to cytomegalovirus serostatus. Along with the roughly 710-subject first cohort, a separate validation cohort of about 110 different subjects was used. To predict cytomegalovirus infection status, the study brought together high-throughput TCR immunosequencing, statistical association of individual TCRs with disease status, and machine learning. A later analysis re-examined previously published TCR beta repertoires from hundreds of donors and added high-resolution HLA genotyping to investigate patterns of TCR occurrence. Rather than using new phenotypic data, the later analysis identified candidate immune exposures from TCR beta sequences and from how often those sequences occurred across donors. An earlier analysis of several hundred of the donors used high-throughput TCR beta sequencing to judge whether each TCR beta V gene segment behaved as functional or pseudogenic. Donor age, sex, ethnicity and CMV serostatus were compiled together with the repertoire data. Genome-wide SNP genotypes for about 65% of the 666 donors were used in a later genetic analysis, which treated that subset as a discovery cohort. Every discovery cohort repertoire had been produced on one sequencing platform. HLA typing covered class I and class II loci at four-digit resolution. Typing coverage varied by locus: roughly 629-630 donors for A, B, C, DRB1 and DQB1; roughly 500 for DQA1; about 570 for DPA1; under 490 for DPB1. Because of strong linkage in the cohort, 5 or 6 DR-DQ haplotypes were treated as single units for association and clustering. Among around 400 genotyped donors of the cohort, an average of approximately 200,000 unique TCR beta nucleotide sequences was sequenced per donor, of which 15% to 20% were non-productive.

The CDR3 sequence holds 13 residues, the cysteine and phenylalanine included. Only CDR3 DNA remains: 39 bases, in frame from the first base. V lost 6 bases and J lost 4 bases; the stretch between them is 9 bases long. CDR1 and CDR2, per the germline V gene, are KGHSH and LQKENI. The research as a whole found: Strong co-occurrence of HLA alleles, especially DR and DQ, made assigning TCR associations to individual alleles difficult. Most CMV-associated TCR beta chains appeared to be HLA-restricted in a later analysis, and the HLA associations seemed to be driven largely by CMV exposure. This cohort had only TCR beta chains sequenced, and the lack of alpha or paired-chain data limited which features could be detected. A later genetic analysis reported fewer N-insertions in productive TCRs among donors in an Asian-associated ancestry cluster than the approximately 700-donor mean. In an earlier analysis of around 600 of the donors, most TCR beta V segments appeared in productive rearrangements about 87% or about 30% of the time, broadly matching IMGT annotations. Linkage disequilibrium might explain the correlated functional status among segregating V segments, but an unknown experimental factor could not be ruled out. The authors suggested that the approach could potentially be generalized to other disease states and immunological phenotypes. Specific HLA alleles were associated with 15,000 to 20,000 TCR beta sequences at a false discovery rate of 0.05 in a later analysis. Presence/absence analyses assumed roughly uniform sequencing depth across donors, an assumption that may not hold. The sequencing pipeline was judged likely to have produced a cluster of highly shared sequence variants as a technical artifact. A later analysis found that TCR association rates varied across HLA loci, with DRB1 alleles showing the most associated TCRs and HLA-C alleles the fewest. The study gave a list of under 200 TCR beta chains associated with cytomegalovirus. In a later analysis, HLA-associated TCR beta chains showed more clonal expansion and lower generation probabilities than non-associated chains that were equally common. Several of the top co-occurrence clusters appeared to be linked to parvovirus B19, influenza, CMV and Epstein-Barr virus, according to a later analysis. Across donors, most TCR sequences were observed very rarely, whereas some public TCRs were present in many individuals. A later genetic analysis associated a missense DCLRE1C variant with V-gene and J-gene trimming of TCR beta chains, and an independent cohort replicated the association. The classifier was reported to diagnose cytomegalovirus status with high specificity and sensitivity in both the original and validation cohorts. Immune exposure information for the cohort was limited to CMV serostatus. Because the 87-base-pair reads could not distinguish some IMGT-functional V segments, including TRBV6-2 and TRBV6-3, those segments were excluded. Because counts were too low, 15 to 20 rarely observed V segments, including chromosome 9 orphons, were excluded from the earlier analysis of about 500 of the donors. In vitro tests confirmed that a few of the cytomegalovirus-associated TCR beta chains recognize cytomegalovirus antigens. Because HLA typing was missing for some donors at each locus, association tests included only the typed subset. A further reported finding was that TCR beta sequences accurately predicted the HLA-A and HLA-B alleles for most subjects in the first cohort.

To prepare the library, the immunoSEQ multiplex PCR assay was applied. For the multiplex PCR, a mixture combining 60 forward primers for TCR Vbeta segments and 13 reverse primers for TCR Jbeta segments was used. The CDR3 region of rearranged TCR beta genes was amplified from genomic DNA with a multiplex PCR assay. Amplified TCR beta libraries were sequenced as 87-base-pair reads on the Illumina HiSeq System. Per the original workflow: A later analysis counted tens of millions of unique TCR beta chains across the 550 to 700 repertoires, and roughly 9.9 million of these chains were shared by at least two donors. Raw reads were error-corrected and collapsed into unique sequences with a nearest-neighbor algorithm that merged closely related sequences to remove PCR and sequencing errors. V, D and J gene segments were assigned by aligning CDR3 sequences to IMGT reference sequences. For a sequence to be retained, a match of at least six nucleotides was required to both a V gene segment and a J gene segment. Rearrangements were called productive when the CDR3 lacked stop codons and stayed in frame with V and J; all others were non-productive. CDR3 was defined by IMGT convention, running from the second conserved V-encoded cysteine to the conserved J-encoded phenylalanine. The earlier analysis of more than 450 of the donors excluded sequences that lacked an unambiguous match to a single V gene segment. In an earlier analysis of approximately 590 of the donors, V segments were called functional above 56.7% productive rearrangements and were called segregating when the between-donor standard deviation exceeded 5%. A statistical classification framework was developed to diagnose cytomegalovirus status using the catalog of TCR beta chain sequences. In a later analysis, V and J genes were assigned by comparing TCR nucleotide sequences against IMGT/GENE-DB human TR gene sequences. A later analysis assigned CDR3 sequences and most-parsimonious VDJ recombination scenarios with the TCRdist pipeline. In a later analysis, every TCR beta chain was defined by the combination of its CDR3 amino acid sequence and its V-gene family, and reads without a unique V-gene family were dropped. As a way to deal with suspected cross-contamination and a sequencing artifact, a later analysis dropped roughly 600 nucleotide sequences that were highly shared and had low generation probability. In a later analysis, a clonal expansion index was calculated for each public chain from normalized within-repertoire ranks of inferred template counts. Generation probabilities in a later analysis came from a VDJ recombination model fitted to out-of-frame rearrangements, and those results were checked against IGoR. In a later analysis, hypergeometric tests were used to score TCR-TCR, TCR-HLA and TCR-CMV co-occurrence, with a repertoire-size bias correction applied to TCR pairs. A later analysis estimated false discovery rates by permuting HLA or CMV assignments 20 times. In a later analysis, co-occurring TCRs were grouped with DBSCAN, and TCRdist sequence similarity was added when clustering was performed within HLA-allele-positive subsets. Co-occurrence clustering excluded repertoires with fewer than 30,000 or more than 120,000 public chains, plus five with anomalous nucleotide sharing. TCRdb holds this immuneACCESS table with in-frame rearrangements only. Some clones are missing; in checked studies, unresolved V genes explain under half, and the rest has no known cause. The V and J calls and clone size were taken over from that table, and D and trimming were inferred from the DNA. For this sample there are some 150,000 clones; around 80% appear just once. The ten largest account for 3% to 3.5% of the sample.

The cohort was made up of several hundred healthy bone marrow donors. All cohort members were sampled while nominally healthy, although unrecorded immune exposures were likely present. The donor was CMV seropositive and was included in the group of around 300 seropositive cohort members. A peripheral blood sample was provided by each donor, and peripheral blood mononuclear cells were used for TCR beta sequencing. The Qiagen DNeasy Blood Extraction Kit was used to extract genomic DNA from the blood cell samples. Concerning this clone itself: No antigen is known for it. The sample holds no much larger clone one base away, and base qualities are not on file.

The specimen sequenced was PBMCs. The TCR was taken from a young man in good health and CMV-seropositive. The V and J segments used are TRBV18 and TRBJ1-4; the D gene is perhaps TRBD1, on 6 matching bases. The sequenced DNA: TGTGCCAGCTCCGACAGGATTAATGAAAAACTGTTTTTT. Its protein reads: CASSDRINEKLFF.